The 18 T cell receptor beta chains presented below share a single source sample, sequenced in a study of cytomegalovirus exposure and HLA in healthy donors. Vbeta (60) and Jbeta (13) primers were used in the PCR. Here immunoSEQ multiplex PCR was the method, and the copy in TCRdb shows in-frame clones only, minus some. This table has 140,000 or so clones, about four fifths appearing once. Sample: PBMCs. The source is a woman aged 18-29 years in good health and CMV-seropositive.

The chain uses TRBV4-1 and TRBJ1-3; weak D call: TRBD1 (6 bases). CDR1 is MGHRA, CDR2 YSYEKL, per germline. The CDR3 consists of 20 residues. The V end was cut by 1 base, the J end by 8 bases, with 30 bases between. The CDR3 loop is CASSQAARGAGANSDHTIYF. CDR3 in DNA: TGCGCCAGCAGCCAAGCCGCTCGGGGGGCAGGAGCTAATTCAGATCACACCATATATTTT.

The chain couples TRBV5-1 to TRBJ1-2; D might be TRBD1 (5 bases). Germline V CDR1 and CDR2: SGHRS, YFSETQ. Trimming cost V 0 bases and J 2 bases, with 8 bases left between them. The CDR3 is made up of 14 amino acids. CDR3 bases: TGCGCCAGCAGCTTGGCAGGGAAGAACTATGGCTACACCTTC. It encodes CASSLAGKNYGYTF.

The chain has TRBV28 and TRBJ2-7, with 7 positions matching TRBD2. The CDR3 loop spans 12 amino acids. CDR1 MDHEN and CDR2 SYDVKM come from the germline V gene. Trimming cost V 8 bases and J 7 bases; bases outside gene matches: 8. The CDR3 loop reads CASAGGVGEQYF. The CDR3, as DNA: TGTGCCAGCGCTGGGGGGGTAGGGGAGCAGTACTTC.

This chain connects TRBV6-1 to TRBJ1-5; D call uncertain. V was trimmed by 5 bases and J by 0 bases, leaving 11 bases between them. CDR1 MNHNS and CDR2 SASEGT come from the germline V gene. This CDR3 has 15 amino acids. The CDR3 region is CASSRWEGSNQPQHF. In nucleotides, the CDR3 is TGTGCCAGCAGTCGCTGGGAGGGTAGCAATCAGCCCCAGCATTTT.

DNA of the CDR3: TGCAGTGCTAGAGCCAGCTATGGCTACACCTTC. Translating gives CSARASYGYTF. J is TRBJ1-2 and V is TRBV20-1; D is unclear. Looked up from germline, CDR1 is DFQATT and CDR2 is SNEGSKA (reference sequence). The CDR3 loop spans 11 amino acids. The V gene lost 1 base and the J gene lost 4 bases, with 4 bases spanning the gap.

The gene calls are TRBV6-5 and TRBJ1-1; D unclear. The CDR3 runs 14 residues. Germline CDR1 is MNHEY and CDR2 is SVGAGI. V dropped 6 bases and J dropped 0 bases, with 11 bases sitting between them. This CDR3 reads CASSAGAMNTEAFF. The CDR3 DNA is TGTGCCAGCAGCGCGGGAGCTATGAACACTGAAGCTTTCTTT.

Here the CDR3 reads CATSRRVGTGNTEAFF. The CDR3 nucleotides read TGTGCCACCAGCCGCCGCGTCGGGACAGGGAACACTGAAGCTTTCTTT. The chain recombines TRBV15 with TRBJ1-1, with 8 bases identical to TRBD1. CDR3 size: 16 residues. The germline CDR1 and CDR2 sequences are LNHNV and YYDKDF (reference sequence). Trimming cost V 5 bases and J 1 base; bases outside gene matches: 9.

V is TRBV27 and J is TRBJ1-5, with 7 bases that match TRBD1. Germline loops: CDR1 MNHEY, CDR2 SMNVEV (reference sequence). The ends lost 1 base at V and 5 bases at J; junction bases unmatched: 8. The CDR3 is 16 residues long. In nucleotides, the CDR3 is TGTGCCAGCAGTTTATTGGGCAGGGGGAGACATCAGCCCCAGCATTTT. Residues: CASSLLGRGRHQPQHF.

This chain joins TRBV11-2 and TRBJ2-5; D not resolved. With the DNA end fitting TRBJ2-7 better, the J assignment may be wrong. Germline lookup yields CDR1 SGHAT and CDR2 FQNNGV. The CDR3 consists of 15 residues. The CDR3 here is CASSLDQAISYEQYF. CDR3 sequence (DNA): TGTGCCAGCAGCTTAGATCAGGCCATCTCCTACGAGCAGTACTTC.

This chain connects TRBV30 to TRBJ1-6, with D possibly being TRBD1 (5 bases). Trimming left V 3 bases short and J 9 bases short, with 15 bases between. CDR1 is GTSNPN, CDR2 SVGIG, per germline (reference sequence). The length of the CDR3 is 14 residues. The CDR3 spells CAWRRGLDSSPLHF. In DNA form, the CDR3 reads TGTGCCTGGAGGAGGGGACTGGATAGTTCACCCCTCCACTTT.

The chain carries TRBV7-9 and TRBJ1-1; the D gene is possibly TRBD1 (5 bases). The CDR3 covers 15 residues. Germline V lookup: CDR1 SEHNR, CDR2 FQNEAQ (reference sequence). Trimming left V 1 base short and J 2 bases short, with 11 bases between. DNA of the CDR3: TGTGCCAGCAGCTTAGTGCGGGGCTTTAACACTGAAGCTTTCTTT. This codes for CASSLVRGFNTEAFF.

DNA for the CDR3: TGCGCCAGCAGCCCGGCTGCGGGTCGTAACACCGGGGAGCTGTTTTTT. This gives the protein CASSPAAGRNTGELFF. This chain links TRBV5-1 with TRBJ2-2, with D perhaps TRBD2 (5 bases). This CDR3 is built from 16 residues. Trimming shortened V by 4 bases and J by 2 bases, and 15 bases separated the two germline ends. Per the germline V gene, CDR1 is SGHRS and CDR2 is YFSETQ.

This clone was detected once. The rearrangement uses TRBV15 and TRBJ1-5; 7 bases line up with TRBD1. The trim removed 3 bases at V and 7 bases at J, leaving 12 bases unmatched. Germline CDR1 is LNHNV and CDR2 is YYDKDF (reference sequence). CDR3 length: 16 residues. CDR3 coding DNA: TGTGCCACCAGCAGGACCCAGACAGGGAATAAGCAGCCCCAGCATTTT. It encodes CATSRTQTGNKQPQHF.

This chain connects TRBV5-6 to TRBJ1-2; 9 bases map to TRBD1. There are 16 residues in the CDR3. V lost 0 bases and J lost 8; bases outside the gene matches: 11. The germline V gene encodes CDR1 SGHDT and CDR2 YYEEEE. Here the CDR3 reads CASSLEGQGLSWGYTF. CDR3 nucleotide sequence: TGTGCCAGCAGCTTGGAGGGACAGGGCCTCTCTTGGGGCTACACCTTC.

V and J are TRBV19 and TRBJ1-5, with 9 bases aligning to TRBD1. In germline, CDR1 is LNHDA, CDR2 SQIVND (reference sequence). The CDR3 extends over 14 amino acids. Losses at the gene ends were 9 bases for V and 0 bases for J; bases not matched to a gene: 3. The CDR3 DNA reads TGTGCCAGCAGGGGACAGGGTAGCAATCAGCCCCAGCATTTT. It yields the protein CASRGQGSNQPQHF. Filled out from reference TRBV19 and TRBJ1-5, the complete variable domain reads DGGITQSPKYLFRKEGQNVTLSCEQNLNHDAMYWYRQDPGQGLRLIYYSQIVNDFQKGDIAEGYSVSREKKESFPLTVTSAQKNPTAFYLCASRGQGSNQPQHFGDGTRLSIL.

The chain recombines TRBV4-2 with TRBJ2-7, with TRBD2 matching 7 bases. Trimming at V came to 1 base and at J to 3 bases, leaving 3 bases not matched to a gene. The V gene's germline CDR1 is LGHNA and CDR2 YNFKEQ. The length of the CDR3 is 14 residues. The DNA of the CDR3 is TGTGCCAGCAGCCAAGCGACTAGCCTCTACGAGCAGTACTTC. Amino acids: CASSQATSLYEQYF.

The V and J genes are TRBV29-1 and TRBJ1-2; perhaps TRBD1 as D (6 bases). With 3 bases removed from V and 4 bases from J, the gap between germline ends came to 12 bases. Germline values: CDR1 SQVTM, CDR2 ANQGSEA. The CDR3 is 13 residues long. CDR3 region: CSVDLLTGYGYTF. The DNA for the CDR3 is TGCAGCGTTGATCTCTTGACAGGCTATGGCTACACCTTC.

This chain joins TRBV5-1 and TRBJ2-1, with 11 bases lining up with TRBD1. V shed 0 bases and J 12 bases; nucleotides not matched to a gene: 2. The CDR3 runs to 13 residues. Looked up from germline, CDR1 is SGHRS and CDR2 is YFSETQ. This chain's CDR3 is CASSLEGQGVQFF. The DNA of the CDR3 is TGCGCCAGCAGCTTGGAGGGACAGGGGGTGCAGTTCTTC.